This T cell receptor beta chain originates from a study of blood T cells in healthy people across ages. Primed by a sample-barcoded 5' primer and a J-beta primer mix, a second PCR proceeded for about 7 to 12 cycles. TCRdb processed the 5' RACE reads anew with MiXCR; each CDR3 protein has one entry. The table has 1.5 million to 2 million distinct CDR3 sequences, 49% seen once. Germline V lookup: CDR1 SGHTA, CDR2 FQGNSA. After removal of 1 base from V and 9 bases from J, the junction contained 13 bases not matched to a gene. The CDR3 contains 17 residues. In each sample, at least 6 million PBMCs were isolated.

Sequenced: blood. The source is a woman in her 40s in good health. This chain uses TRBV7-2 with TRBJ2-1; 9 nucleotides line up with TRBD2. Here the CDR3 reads CASSLVFLQRGAGEQFF. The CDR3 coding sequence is TGTGCCAGCAGCTTAGTGTTCCTCCAGCGGGGGGCGGGTGAGCAGTTCTTC.